The table lists the clone carrying this T cell receptor beta chain with many counts. These data belong to a study of CD8 T cells in ankylosing spondylitis. TCRdb reanalysed the 5' RACE reads using MiXCR and keeps one entry per CDR3 protein. Here the sample spans about 140,000 distinct CDR3 sequences, about 6.7% being singletons. Trimming shortened V by 7 bases and J by 0 bases, and 9 bases separated the two germline ends. Germline V CDR1 and CDR2: DFQATT, SNEGSKA (reference sequence). This CDR3 spans 12 amino acids. The TCR originated in a female donor with ankylosing spondylitis or in good health (not recorded which). The sequencing sample was made of blood, either unsorted or a sorted T cell fraction (not recorded which). The chain carries TRBV20-1 and TRBJ1-2; D is unclear. The CDR3 region is CSVEQPNYGYTF. As DNA, the CDR3 is TGCAGTGTGGAGCAGCCTAACTATGGCTACACCTTC.